Listed here are 2 T cell receptor beta chains from one sample, sequenced in a study of blood T cells in healthy people across ages. Using a J-beta primer mix together with a sample-barcoded 5' primer, a second PCR was run for 7 to 11 cycles. TCRdb re-analysed the 5' RACE reads in MiXCR, keeping a single row per CDR3 protein. The sample has roughly 570,000 distinct CDR3 sequences, 27% seen once. Sequencing was carried out using blood. The receptor set was obtained from a woman in her 70s in good health.

The chain joins TRBV10-3 to TRBJ2-6, with D possibly matching TRBD2 (6 bases). Germline lookup yields CDR1 ENHRY and CDR2 SYGVKD. This CDR3 spans 17 amino acids. V gave up 3 bases and J gave up 0 bases, with 12 bases separating them. Here the CDR3 reads CAISDPGGGSGANVLTF. The CDR3 DNA follows: TGTGCCATCAGTGATCCCGGGGGAGGCTCTGGGGCCAACGTCCTGACTTTC.

With regard to this clonotype: The junction departs from germline at one end; a sequencing error may be responsible. In DNA form, the CDR3 reads TGTGCCAGCAGTCCACAATCGGGTACTAACTCTGGCTACACCTTC. It is translated as CASSPQSGTNSGYTF. The chain carries TRBV12-3 or TRBV12-4 and TRBJ1-2; D is ambiguous. The CDR3 is 15 residues long.